The 32 T cell receptor beta chains reported below all come from one sample, sequenced in a study of T cells in Graves' hyperthyroidism and ophthalmopathy. Researchers took RNA transcripts and amplified the TCR beta CDR3 regions from them. In the first-round RT-PCR of the TCR CDR3, the HTBI primer set was used. One entry per CDR3 protein results from TCRdb running MiXCR on the multiplex PCR reads. The sample includes nearly 600,000 distinct CDR3 sequences, about 14% of them seen just once. Sequenced input: blood. The receptors were gathered from a woman aged 25-40 years with Graves' hyperthyroidism that later progressed to Graves' ophthalmopathy.

This clonotype has a count of ten or more. The rearrangement uses TRBV20-1 and TRBJ2-3; TRBD2 is a possible D gene (6 bases). Germline CDR1 reads DFQATT; CDR2 reads SNEGSKA (reference sequence). The CDR3 sequence is 14 residues long. Between the trimmed V and J ends, which lost 3 bases and 8 bases, there was a span of 18 bases. The CDR3 coding sequence is TGCAGTGCTAGTCTAGGAGGGCTTTTTGGTACGCAGTATTTT. Protein: CSASLGGLFGTQYF.

This clonotype was detected ten times or more. The V gene is TRBV28, the J gene TRBJ2-2; 8 bases line up with TRBD2. Germline V gene lookup returns CDR1 MDHEN and CDR2 SYDVKM. Germline trimming cut 6 bases from V and 6 bases from J; bases unmatched to any gene: 18. The CDR3 covers 18 residues. CDR3 sequence reads: CASRSRSGSIYRPGELFF. The CDR3 nucleotides are TGTGCCAGCAGATCAAGAAGCGGGAGTATTTATCGGCCCGGGGAGCTGTTTTTT.

The table lists this clonotype with many counts. The chain carries TRBV11-2 and TRBJ1-4; D call uncertain. Germline CDR1 reads SGHAT; CDR2 reads FQNNGV. CDR3 size: 13 residues. V lost 3 bases and J 8 bases, leaving 10 bases between the germline ends. In nucleotides, the CDR3 is TGTGCCAGCAGCTTGACCGACACGGAAAAACTGTTTTTT. It specifies CASSLTDTEKLFF. The full variable domain, with the rest looked up from reference TRBV11-2 and TRBJ1-4, is EAGVAQSPRYKIIEKRQSVAFWCNPISGHATLYWYQQILGQGPKLLIQFQNNGVVDDSQLPKDRFSAERLKGVDSTLKIQPAKLEDSAVYLCASSLTDTEKLFFGSGTQLSVL.

Many counts were recorded for this clonotype. The V call is TRBV19, the J call TRBJ1-2; the D gene is possibly TRBD1 (6 bases). CDR3 length: 14 residues. CDR1 is LNHDA and CDR2 is SQIVND in the germline V gene (reference sequence). Trimming removed 6 bases at V and 4 bases at J, with 15 bases between. For the CDR3, the DNA is TGTGCCAGTAGGTCGGGCAGGGGCGTCTATGGCTACACCTTC. Its translation: CASRSGRGVYGYTF.

This clonotype was detected many times. The chain uses TRBV6-1 and TRBJ1-5; perhaps TRBD1 as D (5 bases). Looked up from germline, CDR1 is MNHNS and CDR2 is SASEGT. This CDR3 is 13 amino acids long. V was cut by 6 bases and J by 7 bases, with 13 bases left in between. In nucleotides, the CDR3 is TGTGCCAGCAGGCAGGGTGATCGACAGCCCCAGCATTTT. Translating gives CASRQGDRQPQHF.

This clonotype showed up many times. The V gene is TRBV7-2, the J gene TRBJ1-2; 8 bases align to TRBD1. Per the germline V gene, CDR1 is SGHTA and CDR2 is FQGNSA. The trim removed 4 bases at V and 4 bases at J, leaving 2 bases unmatched. The CDR3 spans 13 residues. The DNA for the CDR3 is TGTGCCAGCAGCTCCGGACAGGGCTATGGCTACACCTTC. As protein: CASSSGQGYGYTF.

This clonotype showed up many times. The chain links TRBV11-2 to TRBJ2-7; TRBD1 agrees at 9 bases. Trimming removed 1 base from V and 3 bases from J; junction bases left unmatched: 10. Germline V gene sequence: CDR1 SGHAT, CDR2 FQNNGV. CDR3 size: 17 residues. In DNA form, the CDR3 reads TGTGCCAGCAGCTTAGCGGGGTTAGGACAGGGGATCTACGAGCAGTACTTC. Translating gives CASSLAGLGQGIYEQYF.

This chain links TRBV9 with TRBJ1-2; no clear D gene. Germline CDR1 and CDR2: SGDLS and YYNGEE. The CDR3 totals 13 residues. V was cut by 4 bases and J by 6 bases, with 13 bases left in between. This chain's CDR3 is CASSHPSLHGYTF. Written as DNA, the CDR3 is TGTGCCAGCAGCCATCCATCCCTCCATGGCTACACCTTC.

In this sample, this clonotype turned up many times. The J gene is TRBJ2-2, the V gene TRBV28; the D is unclear. Trimming took off 2 bases at V and 6 bases at J, with 4 bases between the two ends. CDR3 length equals 12 residues. Germline values: CDR1 MDHEN, CDR2 SYDVKM. As DNA, the CDR3 is TGTGCCAGCAGTTTAAAGGCCGGGGAGCTGTTTTTT. Protein sequence: CASSLKAGELFF.

This clonotype was counted between two and nine times. This chain links TRBV25-1 with TRBJ2-7; TRBD2 might be the D (5 bases). The length of the CDR3 is 16 residues. V lost 1 base and J lost 5, with 18 bases in between. Germline V gene lookup returns CDR1 MGHDK and CDR2 SYGVNS. The CDR3 DNA is TGTGCCAGCAGTGAATTAAGGTCCCTGGGGAGTGACGAGCAGTACTTC. It codes for CASSELRSLGSDEQYF.

Many counts were recorded for this clonotype. The V and J genes are TRBV7-9 and TRBJ1-1; unclear D gene. Germline CDR1 and CDR2: SEHNR and FQNEAQ (reference sequence). The CDR3 sequence is 15 residues long. Trimming stripped 0 bases from V and 1 base from J, with 9 bases between. The CDR3 loop is CASSLAWDGNTEAFF. In nucleotides, the CDR3 is TGTGCCAGCAGCTTAGCATGGGATGGGAACACTGAAGCTTTCTTT.

This clonotype showed up many times. The chain uses TRBV11-2 and TRBJ1-2, with D unresolved. V was clipped by 0 bases and J by 4 bases, with 9 bases between them. Germline V CDR1 and CDR2: SGHAT, FQNNGV. The CDR3 runs 14 residues. CDR3 loop: CASSLESHSYGYTF. CDR3 coding DNA: TGTGCCAGCAGCTTAGAGTCCCACTCCTATGGCTACACCTTC.

This clonotype was counted ten times or more. The rearrangement uses TRBV19 and TRBJ1-1; 7 positions match TRBD1. In germline, CDR1 is LNHDA, CDR2 SQIVND (reference sequence). The CDR3 spans 14 residues. The junction had 9 bases not matched to a gene; V was cut back by 6 bases and J by 5 bases. In nucleotides, the CDR3 is TGTGCCAGTAGGTGGACAGGACAGAGAACTGAAGCTTTCTTT. This codes for CASRWTGQRTEAFF.

This clonotype was picked up many times. The chain joins TRBV3-1 to TRBJ2-1; D perhaps matches TRBD2 (6 bases). The germline CDR1 and CDR2 sequences are LGHDT and YNNKEL (reference sequence). Between the trimmed V and J ends, which lost 1 base and 9 bases, there was a span of 22 bases. The CDR3 extends over 17 amino acids. The CDR3 reads CASSQARAREPPGEQFF. The CDR3 region has the DNA TGTGCCAGCAGCCAAGCGAGGGCCCGGGAGCCCCCTGGTGAGCAGTTCTTC.

This clonotype occurred many times. This rearrangement joins TRBV5-5 to TRBJ2-6, with 7 bases lining up with TRBD1. Germline-derived CDR1 and CDR2 are SGHKS and YYEKEE (reference sequence). The junction had 4 bases not matched to a gene; V was cut back by 4 bases and J by 3 bases. This CDR3 is 15 amino acids long. The CDR3 coding sequence is TGTGCCAGCAGCCTACAGGGGAATGGGGCCAACGTCCTGACTTTC. Its translation: CASSLQGNGANVLTF. Using reference TRBV5-5 and TRBJ2-6 for the parts outside the CDR3, the full variable domain is DAGVTQSPTHLIKTRGQQVTLRCSPISGHKSVSWYQQVLGQGPQFIFQYYEKEERGRGNFPDRFSARQFPNYSSELNVNALLLGDSALYLCASSLQGNGANVLTFGAGSRLTVL.

This clonotype has a count of ten or more. CDR3 sequence: CASSPGWGPDTEAFF. For the CDR3, the DNA is TGTGCCAGCAGCCCAGGTTGGGGTCCGGACACTGAAGCTTTCTTT. The chain employs TRBV11-2 and TRBJ1-1; no clear D gene. Germline V gene data show CDR1 as SGHAT and CDR2 as FQNNGV. CDR3 size: 15 residues. Trimming removed 5 bases at V and 3 bases at J, with 16 bases between.

This clonotype was recorded a few times. A single base separates this from a much larger clone, so it may be a read error. The chain employs TRBV6-1 and TRBJ2-1; 9 bases map to TRBD2. Germline assignment: CDR1 MNHNS and CDR2 SASEGT. The CDR3 totals 12 residues. The CDR3 protein is CVSRGLANEQFF. In DNA, the CDR3 is TGTGTCAGCCGGGGACTAGCAAATGAGCAGTTCTTC.

This clonotype was seen repeatedly, ten times or more. The chain is built from TRBV18 and TRBJ2-3, with 7 nucleotides matching TRBD1. The CDR3 is 16 amino acids. V gave up 2 bases and J gave up 1 base; unmatched junction bases: 6. Germline V gene data show CDR1 as KGHSH and CDR2 as LQKENI. The CDR3 DNA reads as TGTGCCAGCTCACCAAGACGACAGGGTGGCACAGATACGCAGTATTTT. Protein sequence: CASSPRRQGGTDTQYF.

Points on this clonotype: Its ends do not fully match the called genes, so a read error is possible. The genes are TRBV27 and TRBJ2-2; a weak D match, TRBD1 (6 bases). CDR3 length: 17 residues. Germline-derived CDR1 and CDR2 are MNHEY and SMNVEV (reference sequence). CDR3 DNA: TGTGCCACCAGTGAACCCGGGACAAACTGGGACACCGGGGAGCTGTTTTTT. This sequence encodes CATSEPGTNWDTGELFF.

This clonotype was recorded at least ten times. V usage is TRBV10-3 and J usage is TRBJ2-1; 7 bases agree with TRBD1. Germline CDR1 ENHRY, CDR2 SYGVKD. The J segment lost 7 bases and the V segment lost 3 bases, leaving 3 bases of the junction unmatched. The CDR3 is 13 amino acids. The CDR3: CAISDTTGNEQFF. CDR3 DNA: TGTGCCATCAGTGACACGACAGGGAATGAGCAGTTCTTC.

V is TRBV7-9 and J is TRBJ2-7; TRBD1 is a possible D gene (5 bases). CDR3 length equals 14 residues. Trimming pared 7 bases from V and 0 bases from J, leaving 13 bases between. Germline lookup yields CDR1 SEHNR and CDR2 FQNEAQ (reference sequence). The CDR3 region has the DNA TGTGCCAGCACCTACCACGACAGCTCCTACGAGCAGTACTTC. It translates to CASTYHDSSYEQYF.

This clonotype was counted many times. V is TRBV5-1 and J is TRBJ1-2; TRBD1 agrees at 8 bases. The CDR3 totals 15 residues. J gave up 6 bases and V 2 bases, and 9 bases lay outside the gene matches. Germline assignment: CDR1 SGHRS and CDR2 YFSETQ. CDR3 nucleotide sequence: TGCGCCAGCAGCTTATCTAGACAGGGGACCAATGGCTACACCTTC. Translated, it gives CASSLSRQGTNGYTF. The variable domain in full, with the rest retrieved from reference TRBV5-1 and TRBJ1-2, is KAGVTQTPRYLIKTRGQQVTLSCSPISGHRSVSWYQQTPGQGLQFLFEYFSETQRNKGNFPGRFSGRQFSNSRSEMNVSTLELGDSALYLCASSLSRQGTNGYTFGSGTRLTVV.

The genes are TRBV6-2 or TRBV6-3 and TRBJ2-7, with 9 bases identical to TRBD2. The germline V gene has CDR1 MNHEY and CDR2 SVGEGT. The CDR3 length is 15 residues. V lost 5 bases to trimming and J lost 5 bases; unmatched junction nucleotides: 10. The CDR3 DNA reads TGTGCCAGCAGTACCCCGGGACTAGCTCACCACGAGCAGTACTTC. Protein sequence: CASSTPGLAHHEQYF.

Many counts were recorded for this clonotype. The chain uses TRBV5-8 and TRBJ2-1, with TRBD2 matching 9 bases. The V gene end was trimmed by 0 bases and the J gene end by 8 bases; junction bases not matched to a gene: 6. The CDR3 totals 15 residues. The germline V gene has CDR1 SGHTS and CDR2 YDEGEE. The CDR3 DNA is TGTGCCAGCAGCTTGGAGGCGGGAGGGACAGATGAGCAGTTCTTC. This codes for CASSLEAGGTDEQFF.

This clonotype has ten or more counts. The chain combines TRBV11-2 with TRBJ2-7, with TRBD2 matching 11 bases. Germline lookup yields CDR1 SGHAT and CDR2 FQNNGV. This CDR3 comprises 16 residues. The ends lost 6 bases at V and 2 bases at J; junction bases unmatched: 9. The CDR3 DNA reads as TGTGCCAGCAGACGCACGACTAGCGGGACTACCTACGAGCAGTACTTC. Translating it yields CASRRTTSGTTYEQYF. Combining the CDR3 with reference TRBV11-2 and TRBJ2-7 gives the whole variable domain EAGVAQSPRYKIIEKRQSVAFWCNPISGHATLYWYQQILGQGPKLLIQFQNNGVVDDSQLPKDRFSAERLKGVDSTLKIQPAKLEDSAVYLCASRRTTSGTTYEQYFGPGTRLTVT.

This clonotype was counted a few times. A read error may account for a junction end that differs from germline. The chain is built from TRBV6-5 and TRBJ2-2; D possibly corresponds to TRBD2 (6 bases). Germline assignment: CDR1 MNHEY and CDR2 SVGAGI. This CDR3 is built from 15 residues. The CDR3 sequence: CASSDSTGDTGELFF. The CDR3 coding sequence is TGTGCCAGCAGTGACTCGACGGGGGACACCGGGGAGCTGTTTTTT.

This clonotype was recorded many times. The chain is built from TRBV19 and TRBJ1-1; D remains ambiguous. Trimming took 7 bases from V and 1 from J, leaving 7 bases between them. Germline V gene data show CDR1 as LNHDA and CDR2 as SQIVND (reference sequence). The CDR3 extends over 12 amino acids. The CDR3 protein is CASMRENTEAFF. The CDR3 DNA sequence: TGTGCCAGTATGCGGGAGAACACTGAAGCTTTCTTT.

Ten or more counts support this clonotype. The genes are TRBV27 and TRBJ2-3; D gene uncertain. V dropped 5 bases and J dropped 2 bases, with 5 bases sitting between them. The germline V gene has CDR1 MNHEY and CDR2 SMNVEV (reference sequence). The CDR3 is made up of 12 amino acids. The DNA for the CDR3 is TGTGCCAGCAGTCACCACACAGATACGCAGTATTTT. This codes for CASSHHTDTQYF.

In this sample, this clonotype turned up many times. J is TRBJ2-7 and V is TRBV2; 11 positions agree with TRBD2. There are 15 residues in the CDR3. Germline V gene sequence: CDR1 SNHLY, CDR2 FYNNEI. V trimming: 6 bases; J trimming: 0 bases; junction bases outside the gene matches: 4. CDR3 bases: TGTGCCAGCAGACTAGCGGGAGTCTCCTCCTACGAGCAGTACTTC. Translating it yields CASRLAGVSSYEQYF.

This clonotype was detected once. V usage is TRBV11-3 and J usage is TRBJ1-1; TRBD1 matches at 12 bases. The junction had 7 bases not matched to a gene; V was cut back by 4 bases and J by 1 base. CDR1 and CDR2 (germline): SGHNT, YENEEA. There are 17 residues in the CDR3. CDR3 bases: TGTGCCAGCAGCTACGTAGGGACAGGGGGCCAGAACACTGAAGCTTTCTTT. Translating it yields CASSYVGTGGQNTEAFF.

The chain couples TRBV15 to TRBJ2-7; 8 bases align to TRBD2. V shed 6 bases and J 2 bases; nucleotides not matched to a gene: 6. The CDR3 sequence is 14 residues long. Germline lookup yields CDR1 LNHNV and CDR2 YYDKDF (reference sequence). The DNA for the CDR3 is TGTGCCACCAGTCTTAGCGGGGAACCCTACGAGCAGTACTTC. This translates into CATSLSGEPYEQYF.

The V call is TRBV10-2, the J call TRBJ2-5, with a possible D match to TRBD2 (6 bases). The CDR3 extends over 14 amino acids. V gave up 4 bases and J gave up 4 bases, with 13 bases separating them. CDR1 is WSHSY and CDR2 is SAAADI in the germline V gene. The CDR3 DNA sequence: TGCGCCAGCAGTGTAGGCCTCGGGGGAGAGACCCAGTACTTC. Protein sequence: CASSVGLGGETQYF.